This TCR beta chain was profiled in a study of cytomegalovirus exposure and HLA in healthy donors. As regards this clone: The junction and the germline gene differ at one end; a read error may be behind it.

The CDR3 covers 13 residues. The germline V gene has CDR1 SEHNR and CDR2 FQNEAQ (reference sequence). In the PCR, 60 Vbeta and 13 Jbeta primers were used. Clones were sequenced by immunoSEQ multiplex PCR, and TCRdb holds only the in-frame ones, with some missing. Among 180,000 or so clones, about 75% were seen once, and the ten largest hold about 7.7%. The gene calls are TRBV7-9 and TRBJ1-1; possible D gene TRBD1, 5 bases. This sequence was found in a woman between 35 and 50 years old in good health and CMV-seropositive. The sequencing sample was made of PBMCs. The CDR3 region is CSSKDGGFTEAFF. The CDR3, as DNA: TGTTCCAGCAAGGATGGGGGGTTCACTGAAGCTTTCTTT.